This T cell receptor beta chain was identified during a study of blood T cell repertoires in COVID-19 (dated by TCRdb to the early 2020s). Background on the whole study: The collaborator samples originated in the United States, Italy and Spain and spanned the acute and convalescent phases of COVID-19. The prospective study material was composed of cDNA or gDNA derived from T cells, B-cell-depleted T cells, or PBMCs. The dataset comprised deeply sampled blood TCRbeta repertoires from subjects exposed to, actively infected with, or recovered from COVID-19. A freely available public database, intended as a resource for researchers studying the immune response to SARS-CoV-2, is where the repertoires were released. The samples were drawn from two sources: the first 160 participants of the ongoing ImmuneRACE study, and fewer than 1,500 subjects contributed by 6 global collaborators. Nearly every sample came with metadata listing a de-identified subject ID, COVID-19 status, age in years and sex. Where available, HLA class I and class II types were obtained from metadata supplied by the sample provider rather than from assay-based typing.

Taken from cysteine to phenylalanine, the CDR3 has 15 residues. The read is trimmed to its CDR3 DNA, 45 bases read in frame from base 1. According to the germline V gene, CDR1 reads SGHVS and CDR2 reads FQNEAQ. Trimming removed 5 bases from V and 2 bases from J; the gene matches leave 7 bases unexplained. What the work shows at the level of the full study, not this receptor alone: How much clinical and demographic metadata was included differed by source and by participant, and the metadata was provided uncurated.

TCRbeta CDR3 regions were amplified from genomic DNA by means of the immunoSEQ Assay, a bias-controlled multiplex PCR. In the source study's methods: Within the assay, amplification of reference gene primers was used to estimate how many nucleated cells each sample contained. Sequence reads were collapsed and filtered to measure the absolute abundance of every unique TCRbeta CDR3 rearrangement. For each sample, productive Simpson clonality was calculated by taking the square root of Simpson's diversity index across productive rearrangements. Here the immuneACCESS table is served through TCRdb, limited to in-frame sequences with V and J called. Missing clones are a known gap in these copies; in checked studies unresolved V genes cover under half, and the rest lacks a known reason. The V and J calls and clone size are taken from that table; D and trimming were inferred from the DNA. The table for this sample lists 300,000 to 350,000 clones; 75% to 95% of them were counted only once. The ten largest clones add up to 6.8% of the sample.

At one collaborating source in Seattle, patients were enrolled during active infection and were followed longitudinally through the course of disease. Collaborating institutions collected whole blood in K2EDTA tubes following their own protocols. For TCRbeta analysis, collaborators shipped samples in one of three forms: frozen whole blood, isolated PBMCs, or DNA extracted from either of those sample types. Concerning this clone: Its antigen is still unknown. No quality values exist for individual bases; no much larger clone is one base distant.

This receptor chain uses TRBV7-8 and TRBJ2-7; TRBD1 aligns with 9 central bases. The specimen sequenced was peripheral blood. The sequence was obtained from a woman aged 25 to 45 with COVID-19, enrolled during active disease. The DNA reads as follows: TGTGCCAGCAGCCCAGGGACAGGGAGGGCCTACGAGCAGTACTTC. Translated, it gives CASSPGTGRAYEQYF.